There are a few counts of the clone carrying this T cell receptor beta chain. The target antigen is unknown. The length of the CDR3 is 14 residues. Germline-derived CDR1 and CDR2 are SGHTA and FQGNSA. V was clipped by 1 base and J by 4 bases, with 10 bases between them. The entry originates in a study of CD8 T cells in ankylosing spondylitis. Broader study findings: Reportedly, significant enrichment of disease-linked clones occurred in matched ankylosing spondylitis synovial fluid. Both synovial fluid and blood in reactive arthritis had previously been reported to carry some motif variants. A TCR beta motif made of 7 to 9 highly homologous variants seemed typical of ankylosing spondylitis blood. Within peripheral blood, clones linked to disease were CD8+ and relatively rare.

As the method for making TCR beta libraries, quantitative 5'-RACE with molecular barcodes was used. TCRdb re-called the 5' RACE reads with MiXCR, one entry per CDR3 protein. Here the sample spans hundreds of thousands of distinct CDR3 sequences, 15% to 20% being singletons. The sample taken for sequencing was blood, either unsorted or a sorted T cell fraction (not recorded which). The sequence derives from a male donor with ankylosing spondylitis. The rearrangement links TRBV7-2 to TRBJ1-1; D is unresolved. CDR3 protein: CASSLVSGSTEAFF. The CDR3 DNA follows: TGTGCCAGCAGCTTAGTATCTGGGAGCACTGAAGCTTTCTTT.